The T cell receptor (beta chain) under discussion was sequenced for a study of Tregs in tolerant kidney transplant recipients. General observations from the study: The small number of patients limits these findings pending further validation. Tregs expanded with activated donor B cells seemed most donor-specific. This study did not directly address biological reproducibility.

CDR1 and CDR2 from the germline V gene are SGHAT and FQNNGV. CDR3 length: 14 amino acids. V lost 8 bases to trimming and J lost 3 bases, with 16 bases between them. About this clone: Antigen specificity is unknown.

Assay used: immunoSEQ multiplex PCR; TCRdb lists only in-frame clones, some missing. The table records 200,000 to 300,000 clones, around 82% of them present only once. CD4+CD25+CD127- Tregs, CD4+CD25- non-Tregs, CD4 and CD8 cells were sorted. Material for sequencing was CD4+ T cells from blood. The sequence derives from a human donor in good health. V usage is TRBV11-2 and J usage is TRBJ1-2, with D maybe TRBD1 (5 bases). The CDR3 loop is CASRRDSPYYGYTF. CDR3 nucleotide sequence: TGTGCCAGCCGACGAGACAGTCCGTACTATGGCTACACCTTC.